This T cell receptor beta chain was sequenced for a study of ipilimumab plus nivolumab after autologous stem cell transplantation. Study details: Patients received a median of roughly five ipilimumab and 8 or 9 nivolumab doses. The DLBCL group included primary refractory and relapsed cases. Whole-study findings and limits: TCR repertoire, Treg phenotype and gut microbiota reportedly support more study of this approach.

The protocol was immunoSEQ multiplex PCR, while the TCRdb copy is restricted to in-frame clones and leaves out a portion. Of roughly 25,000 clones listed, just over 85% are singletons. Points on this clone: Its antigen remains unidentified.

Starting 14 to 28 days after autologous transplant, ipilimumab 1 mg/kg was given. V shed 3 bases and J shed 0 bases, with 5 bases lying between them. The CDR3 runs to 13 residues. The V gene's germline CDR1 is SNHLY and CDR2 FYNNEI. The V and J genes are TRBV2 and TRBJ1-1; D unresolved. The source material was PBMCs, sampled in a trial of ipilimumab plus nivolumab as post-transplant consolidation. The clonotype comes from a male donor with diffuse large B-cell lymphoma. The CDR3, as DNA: TGTGCCAGCAGTGAGAGCCTGAACACTGAAGCTTTCTTT. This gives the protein CASSESLNTEAFF.